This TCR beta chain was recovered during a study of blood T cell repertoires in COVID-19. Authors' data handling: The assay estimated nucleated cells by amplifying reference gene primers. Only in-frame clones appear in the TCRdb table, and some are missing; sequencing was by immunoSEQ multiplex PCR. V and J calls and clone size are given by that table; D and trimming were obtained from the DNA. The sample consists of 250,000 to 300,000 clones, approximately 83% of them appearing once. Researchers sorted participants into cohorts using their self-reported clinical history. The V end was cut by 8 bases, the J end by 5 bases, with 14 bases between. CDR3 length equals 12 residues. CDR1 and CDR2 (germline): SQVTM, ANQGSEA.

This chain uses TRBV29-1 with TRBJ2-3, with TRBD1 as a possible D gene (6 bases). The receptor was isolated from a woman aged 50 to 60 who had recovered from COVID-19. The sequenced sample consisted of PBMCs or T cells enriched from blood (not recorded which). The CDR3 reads CSFRRGGDTQYF. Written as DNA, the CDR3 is TGCAGCTTCAGGCGAGGGGGAGATACGCAGTATTTT.